Shown below are 13 T cell receptor beta chains from a single sample sequenced in a study of cytomegalovirus exposure and HLA in healthy donors. With 60 Vbeta and 13 Jbeta primers, the PCR was carried out. Libraries were prepared by immunoSEQ multiplex PCR; TCRdb keeps only in-frame clonotypes and omits some of them. The repertoire holds 100,000 to 150,000 clones, about 82% seen once, with approximately 1.2% in the top ten. The sample taken for sequencing was PBMCs. The receptors here all came from a boy younger than 18 in good health and CMV-seronegative.

The J gene is TRBJ2-7, the V gene TRBV11-1, with a weak D call TRBD1 (6 bases). Germline CDR1 SGHAT, CDR2 FQDESV (reference sequence). The CDR3 covers 14 residues. V gave up 3 bases and J gave up 0 bases, with 9 bases separating them. The CDR3 region has the DNA TGTGCCAGCAGCTTCAGACAGGCCTCCTACGAGCAGTACTTC. Protein: CASSFRQASYEQYF. The full variable domain, in which reference TRBV11-1 and TRBJ2-7 provide the parts outside the CDR3, is EAEVAQSPRYKITEKSQAVAFWCDPISGHATLYWYRQILGQGPELLVQFQDESVVDDSQLPKDRFSAERLKGVDSTLKIQPAELGDSAMYLCASSFRQASYEQYFGPGTRLTVT.

The DNA of the CDR3 is TGTGCCAGCAGGCTTCAGGGGAGGCAGTACTTC. Residues: CASRLQGRQYF. J is TRBJ2-7 and V is TRBV2; possibly TRBD1 for D (6 bases). The CDR3 contains 11 residues. Germline CDR1 reads SNHLY; CDR2 reads FYNNEI. V was cut by 6 bases and J by 9 bases, with 12 bases left in between. Looking up the rest from reference TRBV2 and TRBJ2-7 gives the full variable domain: EPEVTQTPSHQVTQMGQEVILRCVPISNHLYFYWYRQILGQKVEFLVSFYNNEISEKSEIFDDQFSVERPDGSNFTLKIRSTKLEDSAMYFCASRLQGRQYFGPGTRLTVT.

This clone came up once. The J gene is TRBJ1-2, the V gene TRBV27, with no clear D. Trimming took 4 bases from V and 4 from J, leaving 16 bases between them. The CDR3 is 15 amino acids. Germline CDR1 is MNHEY and CDR2 is SMNVEV (reference sequence). The CDR3 sequence: CASSWSGGTGYGYTF. Written as DNA, the CDR3 is TGTGCCAGCAGTTGGTCCGGCGGCACCGGCTATGGCTACACCTTC.

CDR3 coding DNA: TGTGCCAGCAGCTTAGGACTAGCGGGAGTTGACGAGCAGTACTTC. It specifies CASSLGLAGVDEQYF. This rearrangement joins TRBV7-2 to TRBJ2-7, with 12 positions matching TRBD2. There are 15 residues in the CDR3. The V and J ends lost 1 base and 5 bases, in that order; junction bases with no gene match: 3. Germline CDR1 reads SGHTA; CDR2 reads FQGNSA.

A few counts support this clone. The germline gene is not matched at one end of the junction; a read error may be the cause. This chain joins TRBV5-6 and TRBJ2-4, with a tentative D call TRBD2 (5 bases). CDR3 size: 14 residues. Germline values: CDR1 SGHDT, CDR2 YYEEEE. The CDR3, as DNA: TGTGCCAGCACCTTGGGGAGAGCCAAAAACATTCAGTACTTC. Translating it yields CASTLGRAKNIQYF.

This rearrangement joins TRBV7-9 to TRBJ2-7; perhaps TRBD1 as D (6 bases). CDR3 length: 16 residues. CDR1 and CDR2 from the germline V gene are SEHNR and FQNEAQ (reference sequence). V lost 3 bases, J lost 4 bases, and 19 bases lay in between. CDR3 coding DNA: TGTGCCAGCAGCTTGGTAACAGGGTCGGCAGTGTACGAGCAGTACTTC. This translates into CASSLVTGSAVYEQYF.

The chain links TRBV5-4 to TRBJ2-4; 13 bases are shared with TRBD2. This CDR3 is built from 15 residues. Germline assignment: CDR1 SGHNT and CDR2 YYREEE (reference sequence). The trim removed 2 bases at V and 9 bases at J, leaving 5 bases unmatched. The CDR3 reads CASSFGLAGEGIQYF. The CDR3 bases are TGTGCCAGCAGCTTCGGACTAGCGGGAGAAGGCATTCAGTACTTC.

This clone was recorded once. The chain has TRBV6-5 and TRBJ2-3, with D unclear. This CDR3 is 15 amino acids long. Looked up from germline, CDR1 is MNHEY and CDR2 is SVGAGI. Trimming took off 2 bases at V and 2 bases at J, with 11 bases between the two ends. The CDR3 protein is CASSYTGSYTDTQYF. CDR3 DNA: TGTGCCAGCAGTTACACCGGGTCCTACACAGATACGCAGTATTTT.

This sequence joins TRBV11-3 and TRBJ1-1, with TRBD1 as a possible D gene (6 bases). CDR1 and CDR2 (germline): SGHNT, YENEEA. CDR3 length: 19 amino acids. V was shortened by 1 base and J by 3 bases, with 24 bases between the two germline ends. The CDR3 sequence is CASSLARWGLREGDTEAFF. The CDR3 bases are TGTGCCAGCAGCTTAGCGCGTTGGGGGCTTCGGGAGGGTGACACTGAAGCTTTCTTT. Based on the CDR3 plus reference TRBV11-3 and TRBJ1-1, the full variable domain is EAGVVQSPRYKIIEKKQPVAFWCNPISGHNTLYWYLQNLGQGPELLIRYENEEAVDDSQLPKDRFSAERLKGVDSTLKIQPAELGDSAVYLCASSLARWGLREGDTEAFFGQGTRLTVV.

The V gene is TRBV10-1, the J gene TRBJ2-1; TRBD2 aligns across 8 bases. CDR3 size: 15 residues. In germline, CDR1 is WNHNN, CDR2 SYGVQD (reference sequence). V lost 6 bases and J lost 3; bases outside the gene matches: 7. CDR3 bases: TGCGCCAGCAGGGGAGCGGGAGTTCTCTACAATGAGCAGTTCTTC. Translated, it gives CASRGAGVLYNEQFF.

V and J are TRBV5-4 and TRBJ2-1; D is perhaps TRBD2 (5 bases). The CDR3 loop spans 13 amino acids. Trimming removed 7 bases at V and 3 bases at J, with 11 bases between. Germline CDR1 SGHNT, CDR2 YYREEE (reference sequence). In DNA form, the CDR3 reads TGTGCCAGCCGCCCTAGCTTCTACAATGAGCAGTTCTTC. This sequence encodes CASRPSFYNEQFF.

The V and J genes are TRBV9 and TRBJ2-1, with D possibly being TRBD2 (5 bases). The V gene's germline CDR1 is SGDLS and CDR2 YYNGEE. Trimming removed 0 bases from V and 8 bases from J, with 6 bases in between. This CDR3 spans 12 amino acids. This CDR3 is CASSVGGYEQFF. CDR3 nucleotides: TGTGCCAGCAGCGTAGGCGGGTATGAGCAGTTCTTC.

The chain couples TRBV6-5 to TRBJ2-2, with D tentatively TRBD1 (6 bases). The germline CDR1 and CDR2 sequences are MNHEY and SVGAGI. Between the trimmed V and J ends, which lost 11 bases and 3 bases, there was a span of 19 bases. The CDR3 is 15 amino acids. The chain's CDR3 is CASQSGGAYTGELFF. CDR3 DNA sequence: TGTGCCTCCCAGTCTGGGGGCGCGTACACCGGGGAGCTGTTTTTT.